This T cell receptor beta chain was captured in a study of response to subunit inactivated influenza vaccine. TCRdb itself ran the RT-PCR reads through MiXCR, one entry per CDR3 protein. This sample yields more than 450,000 distinct CDR3 sequences, of which over 9% are seen a single time; approximately 9.9% belongs to the top ten. V lost 4 bases, J lost 2 bases, and 4 bases stayed unmatched. The CDR3 runs to 15 residues. The germline CDR1 and CDR2 sequences are MNHEY and SVGEGT. Another study also made use of these data, one on T cells expressing NK-cell markers. That investigation notes: TCR beta libraries carry UMIs added by 5'RACE template switching.

This TCR came from a man between 45 and 60 years old who received an inactivated influenza vaccine. The V and J genes are TRBV6-2 or TRBV6-3 and TRBJ2-2; 7 nucleotides match TRBD2. The starting material was PBMCs from blood, obtained on the day of vaccination. The DNA of the CDR3 is TGTGCCAGCAGTTTTGAGCGGGGAAACACCGGGGAGCTGTTTTTT. Protein product: CASSFERGNTGELFF.